These 10 T cell receptor beta chains were sequenced from one sample in a study of long-term antiretroviral therapy in people with HIV. The assay, immunoSEQ v3.0, was run at survey level. Generated by immunoSEQ multiplex PCR, the TCRdb table keeps only in-frame clones and is missing some. Of about 29,000 clones listed, about 94% are singletons. The sequences come from unsorted PBMCs, collected 6.2 years after starting antiretroviral therapy. These receptor sequences come from a man aged 35-49 years with HIV.

This rearrangement joins TRBV6-5 to TRBJ1-1; D call uncertain. Trimming removed 1 base at V and 5 bases at J, with 5 bases between. The V gene's germline CDR1 is MNHEY and CDR2 SVGAGI. CDR3 size: 12 residues. CDR3 DNA sequence: TGTGCCAGCAGTTACTATGGAACTGAAGCTTTCTTT. Encoded protein: CASSYYGTEAFF.

This clone has only one observation. The chain couples TRBV27 to TRBJ1-5; 9 nucleotides align to TRBD1. The CDR3 is 19 residues long. The junction had 17 bases not matched to a gene; V was cut back by 3 bases and J by 5 bases. The germline CDR1 and CDR2 sequences are MNHEY and SMNVEV (reference sequence). Here the CDR3 reads CASSFRSSIIQGADQPQHF. The DNA for the CDR3 is TGTGCCAGCAGTTTTCGGTCATCAATAATACAGGGGGCAGATCAGCCCCAGCATTTT.

The chain uses TRBV27 and TRBJ1-2; D perhaps matches TRBD1 (6 bases). Trimming removed 6 bases at V and 3 bases at J, with 17 bases between. In germline, CDR1 is MNHEY, CDR2 SMNVEV (reference sequence). CDR3 length equals 15 residues. The CDR3 loop is CASRGHRASDYGYTF. CDR3 in DNA: TGTGCCAGCAGGGGACACCGCGCGTCAGACTATGGCTACACCTTC.

The gene calls are TRBV4-1 and TRBJ1-5; 7 nucleotides agree with TRBD1. CDR3 length equals 18 residues. V lost 2 bases, J lost 3 bases, and 13 bases stayed unmatched. Germline CDR1 MGHRA, CDR2 YSYEKL. CDR3 in DNA: TGCGCCAGCAGCCAAAGGTTGGGACAGCCTAGACTCAATCAGCCCCAGCATTTT. Translation: CASSQRLGQPRLNQPQHF.

J is TRBJ2-7 and V is TRBV27, with TRBD2 identical over 9 bases. Germline CDR1 is MNHEY and CDR2 is SMNVEV (reference sequence). The CDR3 consists of 14 residues. Losses at the gene ends were 3 bases for V and 3 bases for J; bases not matched to a gene: 3. The CDR3 DNA reads as TGTGCCAGCAGTTTTCTAGCGGGAAACTACGAGCAGTACTTC. It encodes CASSFLAGNYEQYF.

The CDR3 DNA sequence: TGTGCCAGCAGTTCCCCGTTGGGCAGAAACACTGAAGCTTTCTTT. It specifies CASSSPLGRNTEAFF. The rearrangement links TRBV6-5 to TRBJ1-1; D is uncertain. There are 15 residues in the CDR3. V was shortened by 4 bases and J by 2 bases, with 14 bases between the two germline ends. The V gene's germline CDR1 is MNHEY and CDR2 SVGAGI.

The chain has TRBV7-9 and TRBJ1-3; no firm D call. The CDR3 has 12 residues. With 5 bases removed from V and 3 bases from J, the gap between germline ends came to 5 bases. In germline, CDR1 is SEHNR, CDR2 FQNEAQ (reference sequence). The CDR3 DNA reads as TGTGCCAGCAGCGGAGTTGGAAACACCATATATTTT. Its protein product is CASSGVGNTIYF. The full variable domain, completed using reference TRBV7-9 and TRBJ1-3, is DTGVSQNPRHKITKRGQNVTFRCDPISEHNRLYWYRQTLGQGPEFLTYFQNEAQLEKSRLLSDRFSAERPKGSFSTLEIQRTEQGDSAMYLCASSGVGNTIYFGEGSWLTVV.

The J gene is TRBJ2-7, the V gene TRBV4-1; the match to TRBD2 covers 8 bases. The germline gives CDR1 MGHRA, CDR2 YSYEKL. The V and J ends lost 9 bases and 2 bases, in that order; junction bases with no gene match: 6. The CDR3 totals 13 residues. CDR3 in DNA: TGCGCCAGGGTTAGCGGGGATCCCTACGAGCAGTACTTC. It encodes CARVSGDPYEQYF.

The chain uses TRBV7-9 and TRBJ2-5; D is tentatively TRBD1 or TRBD2 (5 bases each). CDR3 size: 14 residues. CDR1 and CDR2 from the germline V gene are SEHNR and FQNEAQ (reference sequence). The ends were cut back, 5 bases at V and 8 bases at J, with 18 bases in the middle. The CDR3 nucleotides are TGTGCCAGCAGCCTCCCGGGGCTCCCGGGCACCCAGTACTTC. Encoded protein: CASSLPGLPGTQYF.

The rearrangement joins TRBV5-1 to TRBJ2-3; 11 nucleotides line up with TRBD2. Per the germline V gene, CDR1 is SGHRS and CDR2 is YFSETQ. The J segment lost 7 bases and the V segment lost 6 bases, leaving 10 bases of the junction unmatched. The CDR3 has 15 residues. The CDR3 DNA reads TGCGCCAGCACCGTAGCGGGGGGGCTCGGAAATACGCAGTATTTT. This codes for CASTVAGGLGNTQYF. Based on the CDR3 plus reference TRBV5-1 and TRBJ2-3, the full variable domain is KAGVTQTPRYLIKTRGQQVTLSCSPISGHRSVSWYQQTPGQGLQFLFEYFSETQRNKGNFPGRFSGRQFSNSRSEMNVSTLELGDSALYLCASTVAGGLGNTQYFGPGTRLTVL.